The 21 T cell receptor beta chains below all came from one sample that was sequenced in a study of blood T cell repertoires in COVID-19 (dated by TCRdb to 2020 to 2022). Library generation was performed with the immunoSEQ multiplex PCR assay. Drawn from immuneACCESS, this table holds only the in-frame rearrangements with V and J called that TCRdb kept. Clones are partly lost; checked studies trace under half to an unresolved V gene and leave the rest unexplained. The sample table contains 87,000 or so clones; only one count was recorded for around 84% of them. Clones ranked in the top ten supply 22% of the sample. The specimen sequenced was peripheral blood. These receptors all come from a woman older than 75 in a cohort sampled during active or convalescent COVID-19.

This chain connects TRBV5-1 to TRBJ2-7; a possible D gene is TRBD2 (6 bases). The CDR3 has 15 residues. Per germline, CDR1 SGHRS and CDR2 YFSETQ. V was shortened by 2 bases and J by 4 bases, with 16 bases between the two germline ends. The CDR3 bases are TGCGCCAGCAGCTTTGGGTCGGGAGAAAGATACGAGCAGTACTTC. Protein product: CASSFGSGERYEQYF.

The rearrangement uses TRBV5-1 and TRBJ2-7; D possibly corresponds to TRBD2 (6 bases). CDR1 SGHRS and CDR2 YFSETQ come from the germline V gene. This CDR3 is 15 amino acids long. V gave up 5 bases and J gave up 1 base, with 16 bases separating them. CDR3 protein: CASRPTIADSYEQYF. The CDR3 bases are TGCGCCAGCAGACCGACCATAGCGGATTCCTACGAGCAGTACTTC.

J is TRBJ2-7 and V is TRBV7-9; 7 nucleotides agree with TRBD1. The V segment lost 8 bases and the J segment 5 bases; nucleotides outside the gene matches: 9. The germline CDR1 and CDR2 sequences are SEHNR and FQNEAQ (reference sequence). The CDR3 has 13 amino acids. CDR3 in amino acids: CASSLTGKDEQYF. The CDR3 region has the DNA TGTGCCAGCTCACTGACAGGGAAAGACGAGCAGTACTTC.

The chain carries TRBV5-1 and TRBJ1-4; D perhaps matches TRBD1 (5 bases). Germline CDR1 reads SGHRS; CDR2 reads YFSETQ. V lost 3 bases and J lost 1, with 10 bases in between. This CDR3 is 15 amino acids long. CDR3 amino acids: CASSYAGGTNEKLFF. The CDR3 DNA is TGCGCCAGCAGCTACGCCGGGGGAACTAATGAAAAACTGTTTTTT.

The chain's CDR3 is CASSPGGLAARHNEQFF. The CDR3 region has the DNA TGTGCCAGCAGTCCAGGGGGACTAGCGGCTCGGCACAATGAGCAGTTCTTC. This chain links TRBV6-6 with TRBJ2-1; 11 positions agree with TRBD2. The CDR3 is 17 amino acids. Germline V gene data show CDR1 as MNHNY and CDR2 as SVGAGI (reference sequence). The J segment lost 5 bases and the V segment lost 5 bases, leaving 11 bases of the junction unmatched.

The V call is TRBV5-5, the J call TRBJ2-7; D perhaps matches TRBD1 (6 bases). V was shortened by 0 bases and J by 2 bases, with 9 bases between the two germline ends. Looked up from germline, CDR1 is SGHKS and CDR2 is YYEKEE (reference sequence). CDR3 length: 14 amino acids. The DNA for the CDR3 is TGTGCCAGCAGCTTGGGGACAGACACCTACGAGCAGTACTTC. Protein: CASSLGTDTYEQYF.

The chain employs TRBV2 and TRBJ1-5; tentative D call: TRBD1 (5 bases). Germline V lookup: CDR1 SNHLY, CDR2 FYNNEI. The CDR3 totals 15 residues. V was cut by 1 base and J by 5 bases, with 12 bases left in between. CDR3 nucleotide sequence: TGTGCCAGCAGTGAAGTCGTGGGGCCTCATCAGCCCCAGCATTTT. Encoded protein: CASSEVVGPHQPQHF.

The chain recombines TRBV11-2 with TRBJ2-4, with 7 bases aligning to TRBD2. Germline lookup yields CDR1 SGHAT and CDR2 FQNNGV. CDR3 length: 18 amino acids. The V and J ends lost 0 bases and 6 bases, in that order; junction bases with no gene match: 14. CDR3 residues: CASSLDRSSGPTGNIQYF. The CDR3 DNA sequence: TGTGCCAGCAGCTTAGATAGGTCTAGCGGTCCCACGGGAAACATTCAGTACTTC.

The rearrangement joins TRBV6-6 to TRBJ2-3; tentatively, D is TRBD2 (7 bases). The germline CDR1 and CDR2 sequences are MNHNY and SVGAGI (reference sequence). This CDR3 contains 14 residues. V was shortened by 8 bases and J by 5 bases, with 17 bases between the two germline ends. CDR3 nucleotides: TGTGCCAGCCGACCTTGGGGAGGGGGAGATACGCAGTATTTT. It specifies CASRPWGGGDTQYF.

The chain uses TRBV15 and TRBJ1-3, with a possible D match to TRBD1 (6 bases). This CDR3 comprises 15 residues. Trimming shortened V by 0 bases and J by 3 bases, and 9 bases separated the two germline ends. The V gene's germline CDR1 is LNHNV and CDR2 YYDKDF (reference sequence). CDR3 nucleotides: TGTGCCACCAGCAGAGACAGGGGTCTTGGAAACACCATATATTTT. This sequence encodes CATSRDRGLGNTIYF.

Of note for this clone: Different DNA sequences within this sample yield the same CDR3. V and J are TRBV11-2 and TRBJ1-2; possible D gene TRBD1, 5 bases. The CDR3 is made up of 14 amino acids. The ends were cut back, 5 bases at V and 0 bases at J, with 10 bases in the middle. In germline, CDR1 is SGHAT, CDR2 FQNNGV. CDR3 coding DNA: TGTGCCAGCAGCCCAGACAGAGCTAACTATGGCTACACCTTC. This gives the protein CASSPDRANYGYTF.

This rearrangement joins TRBV7-9 to TRBJ2-7; TRBD1 aligns across 7 bases. Germline lookup yields CDR1 SEHNR and CDR2 FQNEAQ (reference sequence). After removal of 4 bases from V and 5 bases from J, the junction contained 14 bases not matched to a gene. This CDR3 region has 16 residues. CDR3: CASSSRRGGLADEQYF. Here the CDR3 DNA reads TGTGCCAGCAGCTCTCGCCGAGGGGGCCTTGCGGACGAGCAGTACTTC.

The chain employs TRBV7-3 and TRBJ2-3; 12 nucleotides agree with TRBD2. The V gene's germline CDR1 is SGHTA and CDR2 FQGTGA. Germline trimming cut 5 bases from V and 0 bases from J; bases unmatched to any gene: 3. The CDR3 has 16 amino acids. Here the CDR3 DNA reads TGTGCCAGCAGCAGGACTAGCGGGGCTAGCACAGATACGCAGTATTTT. It codes for CASSRTSGASTDTQYF.

The chain has TRBV5-1 and TRBJ2-1; 9 nucleotides agree with TRBD2. After removal of 4 bases from V and 6 bases from J, the junction contained 8 bases not matched to a gene. CDR3 length equals 15 residues. Germline V gene data show CDR1 as SGHRS and CDR2 as YFSETQ. The CDR3 region is CASSPSGTSFNEQFF. The CDR3 region has the DNA TGCGCCAGCAGCCCATCCGGGACTAGCTTCAATGAGCAGTTCTTC.

The chain uses TRBV5-4 and TRBJ1-4, with 7 bases lining up with TRBD1. Germline trimming cut 7 bases from V and 3 bases from J; bases unmatched to any gene: 6. CDR1 SGHNT and CDR2 YYREEE come from the germline V gene (reference sequence). The CDR3 covers 14 residues. The DNA for the CDR3 is TGTGCCAGCTCCCGACAGGGCTCTAATGAAAAACTGTTTTTT. This sequence encodes CASSRQGSNEKLFF.

The CDR3 region has the DNA TGTGCCAGCAGTTACCTGGGACAGGGGGCAGGAGAAAAACTGTTTTTT. As protein: CASSYLGQGAGEKLFF. This rearrangement joins TRBV27 to TRBJ1-4; 12 bases fit TRBD1. The germline gives CDR1 MNHEY, CDR2 SMNVEV (reference sequence). The CDR3 runs 16 residues. J was trimmed by 8 bases and V by 4 bases; bases with no gene match: 8.

V gene TRBV10-2 combines with J gene TRBJ2-1, with 7 bases fitting TRBD2. The CDR3 has 16 amino acids. V lost 1 base and J lost 4; bases outside the gene matches: 7. The germline V gene has CDR1 WSHSY and CDR2 SAAADI. The CDR3 nucleotides are TGCGCCAGCAGTGAGTTAGAGCGGGAAATATACAATGAGCAGTTCTTC. It yields the protein CASSELEREIYNEQFF.

CDR3 bases: TGTGCCAGCAGGGGACTAGCGGGAGGAAGAGAGCAGTTCTTC. As protein: CASRGLAGGREQFF. The rearrangement uses TRBV2 and TRBJ2-1; 15 nucleotides agree with TRBD2. V was pared by 6 bases and J by 10 bases, with 4 bases of the junction left unmatched. Germline CDR1 is SNHLY and CDR2 is FYNNEI. This CDR3 contains 14 residues.

The CDR3: CASSLSSGILDTQYF. CDR3 bases: TGCGCCAGCAGCCTATCTAGCGGGATTTTAGATACGCAGTATTTT. The gene calls are TRBV4-1 and TRBJ2-3; 9 positions match TRBD2. The CDR3 is 15 residues long. In germline, CDR1 is MGHRA, CDR2 YSYEKL. With 4 bases clipped from V and 5 bases from J, the junction kept 7 bases outside the gene matches.

The chain is built from TRBV5-1 and TRBJ1-1, with D possibly being TRBD1 (5 bases). The CDR3 has 15 residues. V was clipped by 0 bases and J by 0 bases, with 9 bases between them. The germline gives CDR1 SGHRS, CDR2 YFSETQ. The CDR3, as DNA: TGCGCCAGCAGCTTGGTTGCAGGGATGAACACTGAAGCTTTCTTT. It is translated as CASSLVAGMNTEAFF.

The chain recombines TRBV28 with TRBJ1-5; D remains unclear. This CDR3 has 14 residues. V was trimmed by 4 bases and J by 5 bases, leaving 12 bases between them. CDR1 is MDHEN and CDR2 is SYDVKM in the germline V gene. CDR3 sequence (DNA): TGTGCCAGCAGTTCTCCCCCCGTTTATCAGCCCCAGCATTTT. It specifies CASSSPPVYQPQHF.